The 25 T cell receptor beta chains in this list originate from one sample, sequenced in a study of T cells in Graves' hyperthyroidism and ophthalmopathy. Using RNA transcripts as the source, TCR beta CDR3 regions were amplified. Researchers ran a first-round RT-PCR on the TCR CDR3 using the HTBI primer set. In TCRdb, the multiplex PCR reads were re-called with MiXCR into one record per CDR3 protein. This sample has roughly 500,000 distinct CDR3 sequences, with approximately 13% found just once. Material: blood. Receptor source: a woman aged 30 to 39 with Graves' hyperthyroidism that later progressed to Graves' ophthalmopathy.

This sequence joins TRBV19 and TRBJ1-5, with TRBD1 as a possible D gene (5 bases). In germline, CDR1 is LNHDA, CDR2 SQIVND (reference sequence). V lost 5 bases, J lost 0 bases, and 14 bases lay in between. The CDR3 runs 16 residues. Written as DNA, the CDR3 is TGTGCCAGTAGTGATGCAGGGAAGTATAGCAATCAGCCCCAGCATTTT. Its translation is CASSDAGKYSNQPQHF.

The chain uses TRBV7-2 and TRBJ2-7; possible D gene TRBD2, 7 bases. Germline lookup yields CDR1 SGHTA and CDR2 FQGNSA. Trimming took off 4 bases at V and 8 bases at J, with 27 bases between the two ends. The CDR3 totals 17 residues. The CDR3: CASSSRLGGLANPQQYF. CDR3 coding DNA: TGTGCCAGCAGCTCTCGGCTCGGGGGGCTAGCCAACCCCCAGCAGTACTTC.

The V gene is TRBV19, the J gene TRBJ2-3; TRBD2 aligns across 11 bases. V shed 3 bases and J 0 bases; nucleotides not matched to a gene: 8. Germline V gives CDR1 LNHDA, CDR2 SQIVND (reference sequence). This CDR3 contains 18 residues. This CDR3 reads CASSILLGTSGSTDTQYF. For the CDR3, the DNA is TGTGCCAGTAGTATCCTCCTCGGGACTAGCGGTAGCACAGATACGCAGTATTTT.

This clonotype was observed a handful of times. The chain recombines TRBV9 with TRBJ2-2; weak D call: TRBD1 (6 bases). Trimming cost V 0 bases and J 6 bases, with 6 bases left between them. Germline V gene sequence: CDR1 SGDLS, CDR2 YYNGEE. CDR3 length: 13 amino acids. In DNA, the CDR3 is TGTGCCAGCAGCGTAGAGGGGGCCGGGGAGCTGTTTTTT. It encodes CASSVEGAGELFF.

Notes on this clonotype: This may come from a read error, since a much larger clone is one base off. Since no conserved phenylalanine or tryptophan closes the CDR3, a read error is the likely cause. The V gene is TRBV29-1, the J gene TRBJ2-1, with D perhaps assigned TRBD1 or TRBD2 (5 bases each). CDR1 and CDR2 (germline): SQVTM, ANQGSEA. The CDR3 sequence is 13 residues long. V lost 2 bases to trimming and J lost 2 bases, with 7 bases between them. The DNA of the CDR3 is TGCAGCGTTGAAAGGGGAGCCTACAATGAGCAGTTCCTC. Residues: CSVERGAYNEQFL.

As concerns this clonotype: This clone may be a read error of a much larger clone one base away. V gene TRBV7-8 combines with J gene TRBJ2-2, with 7 bases fitting TRBD2. The CDR3 is 18 residues long. Germline CDR1 reads SGHVS; CDR2 reads FQNEAQ. The CDR3 loop reads CASSFPGGLAENTGELLF. The CDR3 DNA reads as TGTGCCAGCAGCTTCCCCGGAGGGCTAGCGGAAAACACCGGGGAGCTGCTTTTT.

This clonotype was found many times. The CDR3 nucleotides are TGTGCCAGCAGGGCATCGACCTATTCACCCCTCCACTTT. Protein sequence: CASRASTYSPLHF. The chain joins TRBV11-3 to TRBJ1-6; D call uncertain. Germline V CDR1 and CDR2: SGHNT, YENEEA. The CDR3 spans 13 residues. The V and J ends lost 6 bases and 8 bases respectively, with 11 bases between them.

This clonotype has a count of ten or more. The genes are TRBV4-1 and TRBJ1-5; a possible D gene is TRBD1 (5 bases). This CDR3 has 15 residues. V was trimmed by 3 bases and J by 12 bases, leaving 21 bases between them. Germline values: CDR1 MGHRA, CDR2 YSYEKL. CDR3 DNA sequence: TGCGCCAGCAGCCATACATCACCTGCGGACAAGGGCCAGCATTTT. It codes for CASSHTSPADKGQHF.

V usage is TRBV4-3 and J usage is TRBJ1-2, with D possibly TRBD1 on 5 matching bases. Germline lookup yields CDR1 LGHNA and CDR2 YSLEER. The V end was cut by 0 bases, the J end by 2 bases, with 16 bases between. The CDR3 spans 17 residues. The CDR3 coding sequence is TGCGCCAGCAGCCAAGATTCCTTTCCTGGGGCAAACTATGGCTACACCTTC. Amino acid sequence: CASSQDSFPGANYGYTF.

This chain links TRBV6-1 with TRBJ2-1, with 12 bases lining up with TRBD2. The germline V gene encodes CDR1 MNHNS and CDR2 SASEGT. Unmatched junction bases numbered 9, after V lost 7 bases and J lost 8 bases. The CDR3 sequence is 15 residues long. The CDR3 sequence is CASTPWTSGTDEQFF. CDR3 sequence (DNA): TGTGCCAGCACCCCGTGGACTAGCGGGACGGATGAGCAGTTCTTC.

This clonotype was seen at least ten times. The CDR3 is CASSMQRDQPQHF. The DNA for the CDR3 is TGTGCCAGTAGTATGCAGCGGGATCAGCCCCAGCATTTT. The chain links TRBV19 to TRBJ1-5; D call uncertain. CDR1 is LNHDA and CDR2 is SQIVND in the germline V gene (reference sequence). The ends were cut back, 3 bases at V and 5 bases at J, with 8 bases in the middle. CDR3 length: 13 amino acids.

This clonotype occurred many times. This sequence joins TRBV28 and TRBJ2-2; D remains ambiguous. CDR1 and CDR2 (germline): MDHEN, SYDVKM. This CDR3 comprises 16 residues. V was pared by 7 bases and J by 1 base, with 16 bases between. Written as DNA, the CDR3 is TGTGCCAGCAATCTAGACACCCTGGGGAACACCGGGGAGCTGTTTTTT. Translation: CASNLDTLGNTGELFF.

This clonotype was seen at least ten times. The V call is TRBV28, the J call TRBJ1-2; D ambiguous. From germline, CDR1 is MDHEN and CDR2 SYDVKM. The V end was cut by 7 bases, the J end by 4 bases, with 13 bases between. There are 13 residues in the CDR3. CDR3: CASNPEDIYGYTF. The CDR3 nucleotides read TGTGCCAGCAATCCCGAAGACATCTATGGCTACACCTTC.

On this clonotype: This may arise from a read error, as a much more abundant clone is one base away. J is TRBJ2-1 and V is TRBV27, with 7 positions matching TRBD2. The germline CDR1 and CDR2 sequences are MNHEY and SMNVEV (reference sequence). The CDR3 has 13 amino acids. The trim removed 8 bases at V and 10 bases at J, leaving 11 bases unmatched. The CDR3 DNA reads as TGTGCCAGCGGGGCGGCGGGAGACCACGAGCAGTTCTTC. Translating it yields CASGAAGDHEQFF.

This clonotype was seen ten or more times. The chain carries TRBV3-1 and TRBJ1-1; D may be TRBD1 (5 bases). V was clipped by 7 bases and J by 1 base, with 13 bases between them. This CDR3 comprises 14 residues. CDR1 is LGHDT and CDR2 is YNNKEL in the germline V gene (reference sequence). The CDR3 DNA reads TGTGCCAGCATACCCGGGACGGGGAACACTGAAGCTTTCTTT. Protein: CASIPGTGNTEAFF.

There are many counts of this clonotype. The chain couples TRBV11-2 to TRBJ2-5, with a tentative D call TRBD2 (5 bases). The CDR3 runs to 17 residues. The ends were cut back, 1 base at V and 2 bases at J, with 17 bases in the middle. Germline V gene sequence: CDR1 SGHAT, CDR2 FQNNGV. CDR3 sequence reads: CASSLVRAVESQETQYF. The CDR3 coding sequence is TGTGCCAGCAGCTTAGTGAGGGCAGTCGAGTCGCAAGAGACCCAGTACTTC. The variable domain in full, with the rest retrieved from reference TRBV11-2 and TRBJ2-5, is EAGVAQSPRYKIIEKRQSVAFWCNPISGHATLYWYQQILGQGPKLLIQFQNNGVVDDSQLPKDRFSAERLKGVDSTLKIQPAKLEDSAVYLCASSLVRAVESQETQYFGPGTRLLVL.

This clonotype was found many times. The chain carries TRBV24-1 and TRBJ2-1; D is undetermined. Germline assignment: CDR1 KGHDR and CDR2 SFDVKD. This CDR3 comprises 14 residues. With 3 bases removed from V and 1 base from J, the gap between germline ends came to 6 bases. DNA for the CDR3: TGTGCCACCAGTGATCCCGGTTCCTACAATGAGCAGTTCTTC. As protein: CATSDPGSYNEQFF.

This clonotype was found many times. This chain links TRBV12-3 or TRBV12-4 with TRBJ2-3; 7 positions match TRBD2. The J segment lost 8 bases and the V segment lost 9 bases, leaving 8 bases of the junction unmatched. This CDR3 has 12 amino acids. The CDR3 bases are TGTGCCAGTTCGCGCTGGGGGGGTACGCAGTATTTT. As protein: CASSRWGGTQYF.

This clonotype was seen many times. CDR3 in amino acids: CASRRFTEAFF. For the CDR3, the DNA is TGTGCCAGCAGGCGATTTACTGAAGCTTTCTTT. The chain combines TRBV28 with TRBJ1-1; unclear D gene. In germline, CDR1 is MDHEN, CDR2 SYDVKM. The ends were cut back, 6 bases at V and 5 bases at J, with 7 bases in the middle. This CDR3 spans 11 amino acids.

This clonotype was observed many times. The chain's CDR3 is CASSNPTGVETQYF. The CDR3 DNA reads as TGTGCCAGCAGCAACCCAACAGGGGTGGAGACCCAGTACTTC. The chain couples TRBV27 to TRBJ2-5; TRBD1 matches at 7 bases. J was trimmed by 5 bases and V by 6 bases; bases with no gene match: 9. CDR1 MNHEY and CDR2 SMNVEV come from the germline V gene (reference sequence). The CDR3 sequence is 14 residues long.

This clonotype was seen many times. The chain combines TRBV7-9 with TRBJ1-4; D perhaps matches TRBD1 (6 bases). Germline V gene lookup returns CDR1 SEHNR and CDR2 FQNEAQ (reference sequence). V lost 10 bases to trimming and J lost 5 bases, with 14 bases between them. The CDR3 has 13 residues. The CDR3 reads CAILPGANEKLFF. The CDR3 DNA sequence: TGTGCCATCCTGCCGGGGGCGAATGAAAAACTGTTTTTT.

The sample holds a few counts of this clonotype. The chain employs TRBV28 and TRBJ2-1, with TRBD2 matching over 15 bases. CDR3 length equals 17 residues. CDR1 is MDHEN and CDR2 is SYDVKM in the germline V gene. Losses at the gene ends were 10 bases for V and 0 bases for J; bases not matched to a gene: 7. CDR3 loop: CAIRTSGRGSSYNEQFF. The CDR3 DNA is TGTGCCATCAGGACTAGCGGGAGGGGGAGCTCCTACAATGAGCAGTTCTTC.

There are many counts of this clonotype. The V and J genes are TRBV10-3 and TRBJ1-1; 7 bases match TRBD1. J was trimmed by 8 bases and V by 7 bases; bases with no gene match: 7. Germline V gene data show CDR1 as ENHRY and CDR2 as SYGVKD. The CDR3 is 12 amino acids. CDR3 in amino acids: CAIKGTVPEAFF. The CDR3 coding sequence is TGTGCCATCAAAGGGACAGTTCCCGAAGCTTTCTTT.

This clonotype was picked up many times. This chain uses TRBV7-2 with TRBJ1-1; TRBD1 might be the D (6 bases). This CDR3 comprises 15 residues. Trimming took off 0 bases at V and 0 bases at J, with 8 bases between the two ends. Germline V gene lookup returns CDR1 SGHTA and CDR2 FQGNSA. The CDR3 sequence: CASSLATGLNTEAFF. As DNA, the CDR3 is TGTGCCAGCAGCTTAGCAACAGGGCTGAACACTGAAGCTTTCTTT.

Many counts were recorded for this clonotype. The chain links TRBV9 to TRBJ2-1, with 8 nucleotides matching TRBD1. The CDR3 is 16 amino acids. Germline CDR1 SGDLS, CDR2 YYNGEE. Trimming removed 3 bases from V and 8 bases from J; junction bases left unmatched: 13. The CDR3 DNA reads as TGTGCCAGCAGCGCCGGCTGGACAGGGTCAGGAGATGAGCAGTTCTTC. Translating gives CASSAGWTGSGDEQFF. Looking up the rest from reference TRBV9 and TRBJ2-1 gives the full variable domain: DSGVTQTPKHLITATGQRVTLRCSPRSGDLSVYWYQQSLDQGLQFLIQYYNGEERAKGNILERFSAQQFPDLHSELNLSSLELGDSALYFCASSAGWTGSGDEQFFGPGTRLTVL.